Sequencing of this T cell receptor beta chain was carried out in a study of shared clonotypes between healthy human individuals. Study as a whole: Donors were a couple of women and a few men aged 18 to 49. Study findings and constraints: The generation probabilities recorded for non-shared clonotypes fell below those of clonotypes shared by all four donors.

CD8 cells classed as naive were CD45RO-negative and positively selected for CCR7, excluding terminally differentiated effector memory CD45RA+ cells. There were only Caucasian adults among the donors, and all lived in Nashville, Tennessee. V lost 1 base to trimming and J lost 8 bases, with 7 bases between them. The CDR3 totals 12 residues. Germline CDR1 reads SGDLS; CDR2 reads YYNGEE. On this clone: No antigen is known for it.

Only in-frame clones appear in the TCRdb table, and some are missing; sequencing was by immunoSEQ multiplex PCR. The repertoire holds about 2.1 million clones, with about 92% as singletons. The sequencing input was naive CD8+ T cells from PBMCs. The TCR comes from a young man in good health. Some clones in this sample may be carry-over from other donors' samples. The chain has TRBV9 and TRBJ2-1; no reliable D call. The DNA for the CDR3 is TGTGCCAGCAGCGTAAATGTCGATGAGCAGTTCTTC. Its translation: CASSVNVDEQFF.